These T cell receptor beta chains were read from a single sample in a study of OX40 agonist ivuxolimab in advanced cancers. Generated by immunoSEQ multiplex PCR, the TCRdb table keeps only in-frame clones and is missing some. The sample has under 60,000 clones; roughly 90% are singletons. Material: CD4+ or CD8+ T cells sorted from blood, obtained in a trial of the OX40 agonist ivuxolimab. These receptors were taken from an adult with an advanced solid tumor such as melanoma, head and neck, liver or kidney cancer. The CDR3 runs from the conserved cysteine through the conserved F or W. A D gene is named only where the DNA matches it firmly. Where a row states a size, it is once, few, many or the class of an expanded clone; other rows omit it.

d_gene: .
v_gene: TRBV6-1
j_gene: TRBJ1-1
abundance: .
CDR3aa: CASTRTSLGNTEAFF
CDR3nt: TGTGCCAGCACGAGGACTTCACTAGGGAACACTGAAGCTTTCTTT

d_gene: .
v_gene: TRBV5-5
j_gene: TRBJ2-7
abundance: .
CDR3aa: CASSTRPTGSSSYEQYF
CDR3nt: TGTGCCAGCAGCACACGCCCCACGGGCTCGAGCTCCTACGAGCAGTACTTC

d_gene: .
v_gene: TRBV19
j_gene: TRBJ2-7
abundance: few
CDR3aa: CASRQGYEQYF
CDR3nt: TGTGCCAGTAGACAGGGCTACGAGCAGTACTTC

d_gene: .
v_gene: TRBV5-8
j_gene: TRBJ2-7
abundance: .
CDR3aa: CASTEFRSDYSYEQYF
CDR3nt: TGTGCCAGCACTGAGTTCCGATCGGACTACTCCTACGAGCAGTACTTC

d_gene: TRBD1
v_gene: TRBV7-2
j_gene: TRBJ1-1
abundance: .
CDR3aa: CASSTPRDSMNTEAFF
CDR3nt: TGTGCCAGCAGCACTCCCCGGGACAGCATGAACACTGAAGCTTTCTTT

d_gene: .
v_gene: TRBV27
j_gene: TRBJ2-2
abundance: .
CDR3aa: CASSYTGTTGELFF
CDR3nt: TGTGCCAGCAGTTATACCGGGACCACCGGGGAGCTGTTTTTT

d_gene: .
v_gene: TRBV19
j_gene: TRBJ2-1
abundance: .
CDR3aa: CASSKSSYNEQFF
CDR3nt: TGTGCCAGTAGCAAAAGCTCCTACAATGAGCAGTTCTTC

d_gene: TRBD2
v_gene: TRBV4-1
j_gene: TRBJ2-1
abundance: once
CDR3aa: CASSQDPRLAGAEFF
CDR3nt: TGCGCCAGCAGCCAAGATCCGCGACTAGCGGGGGCGGAGTTCTTC

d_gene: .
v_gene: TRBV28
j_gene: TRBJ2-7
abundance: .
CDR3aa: CASAEMEVLYEQYF
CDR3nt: TGTGCCAGCGCCGAGATGGAGGTATTGTACGAGCAGTACTTC

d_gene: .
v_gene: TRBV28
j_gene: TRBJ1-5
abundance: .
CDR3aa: CASSATYNSNQPQHF
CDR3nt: TGTGCCAGCAGTGCCACATATAATAGCAATCAGCCCCAGCATTTT

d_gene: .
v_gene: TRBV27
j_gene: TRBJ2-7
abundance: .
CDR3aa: CASSEWTANEQYF
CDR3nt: TGTGCCAGCAGCGAATGGACAGCAAACGAGCAGTACTTC

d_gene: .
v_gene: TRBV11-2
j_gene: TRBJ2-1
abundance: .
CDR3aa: CASSAVGMGRIGRDEQFF
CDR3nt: TGTGCCAGCAGCGCCGTCGGGATGGGGCGGATCGGACGAGACGAGCAGTTCTTC

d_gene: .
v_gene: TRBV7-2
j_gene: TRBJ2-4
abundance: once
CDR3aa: CASSPASSPIWDAKNIQYF
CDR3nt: TGTGCCAGCAGCCCGGCTTCGTCTCCTATCTGGGATGCCAAAAACATTCAGTACTTC

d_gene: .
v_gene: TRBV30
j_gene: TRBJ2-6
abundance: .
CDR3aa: CAWSVIPDSGANVLTF
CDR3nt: TGTGCCTGGAGTGTAATCCCAGACTCTGGGGCCAACGTCCTGACTTTC

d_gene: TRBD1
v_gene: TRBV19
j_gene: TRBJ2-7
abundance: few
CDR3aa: CASSTGGYEQYF
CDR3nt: TGTGCCAGTAGTACAGGGGGCTACGAGCAGTACTTC

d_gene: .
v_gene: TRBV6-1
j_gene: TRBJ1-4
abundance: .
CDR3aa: CASRATNEKLFF
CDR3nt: TGTGCCAGCAGAGCAACTAATGAAAAACTGTTTTTT

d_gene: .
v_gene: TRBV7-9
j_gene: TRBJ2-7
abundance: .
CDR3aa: CASSPTRGLYEQYF
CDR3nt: TGTGCCAGCAGCCCCACTAGAGGCCTCTACGAGCAGTACTTC

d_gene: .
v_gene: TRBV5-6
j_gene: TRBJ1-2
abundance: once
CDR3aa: CASRAGTATYTF
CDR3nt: TGTGCCAGCCGGGCCGGGACGGCGACGTACACCTTC

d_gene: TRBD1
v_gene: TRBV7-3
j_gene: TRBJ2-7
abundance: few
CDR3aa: CASSITGTGRTSEQYF
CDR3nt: TGTGCCAGCAGCATAACCGGGACAGGGCGAACATCCGAGCAGTACTTC

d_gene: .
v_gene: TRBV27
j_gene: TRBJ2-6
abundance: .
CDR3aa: CASSLGSPGLLSSGANVLTF
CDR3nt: TGTGCCAGCAGTTTAGGCTCCCCGGGACTCCTAAGCTCTGGGGCCAACGTCCTGACTTTC

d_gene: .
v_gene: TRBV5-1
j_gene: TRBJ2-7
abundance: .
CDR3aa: CASSLSQNYEQYF
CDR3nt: TGCGCCAGCAGCTTGAGTCAGAACTACGAGCAGTACTTC

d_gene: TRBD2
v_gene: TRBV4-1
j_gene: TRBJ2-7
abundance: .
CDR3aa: CASSDPTSGEYEQYF
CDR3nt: TGCGCCAGCAGCGATCCGACTAGCGGGGAATACGAGCAGTACTTC

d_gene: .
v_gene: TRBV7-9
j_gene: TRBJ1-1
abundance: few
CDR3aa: CASTPGGIFVEAFF
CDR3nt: TGTGCCAGCACCCCCGGGGGGATCTTTGTAGAAGCTTTCTTT

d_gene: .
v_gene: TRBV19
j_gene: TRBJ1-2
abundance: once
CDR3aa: CASSIGPLDGYTF
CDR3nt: TGTGCCAGTAGTATCGGACCGCTCGATGGCTACACCTTC

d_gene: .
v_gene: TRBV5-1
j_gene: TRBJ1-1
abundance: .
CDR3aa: CASTLAGNTEAFF
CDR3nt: TGCGCCAGCACCTTAGCGGGAAACACTGAAGCTTTCTTT

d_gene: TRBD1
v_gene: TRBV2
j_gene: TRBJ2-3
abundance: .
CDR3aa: CASPTGVSTDTQYF
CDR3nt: TGTGCCAGCCCCACAGGGGTTAGCACAGATACGCAGTATTTT

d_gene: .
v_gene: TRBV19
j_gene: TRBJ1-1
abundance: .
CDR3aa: CASTWATSDTEAFF
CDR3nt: TGTGCCAGCACTTGGGCGACCTCGGACACTGAAGCTTTCTTT